The T cell receptor (beta chain) under discussion was sequenced for a study of graft-versus-host responses after intestinal transplantation. Study as a whole: The whole recipient group had anti-thymocyte globulin induction followed by tacrolimus and steroids for three to four years. Study-level results: GvH clonotypes were identified within recipient marrow, with a subset emerging first in ileum or blood. An association linked early post-transplant HvG declines with peak circulating GvH clone levels.

The CDR3 spans 15 residues. V dropped 4 bases and J dropped 0 bases, with 11 bases sitting between them. Germline-derived CDR1 and CDR2 are SGHNT and YYREEE (reference sequence). Some clones are missing from TCRdb's copy, which holds only in-frame ones; the method was immunoSEQ multiplex PCR. The repertoire holds some 150,000 clones, with 80% to 95% as singletons. With regard to this clone: Antigen unknown.

This rearrangement joins TRBV5-4 to TRBJ2-1; D is perhaps TRBD2 (5 bases). This receptor was obtained from a human donor who received an intestinal transplant. The material sequenced was unstimulated CD4+ T cells sorted from spleen or lymph node cells, taken before intestinal transplant. The CDR3 sequence: CASSRTGSSYNEQFF. The CDR3 region has the DNA TGTGCCAGCAGCCGGACTGGGAGCTCCTACAATGAGCAGTTCTTC.